Sequencing of this T cell receptor beta chain was carried out in a study of Graves' ophthalmopathy and Graves' hyperthyroidism. This clonotype was detected a few times. The sequenced template was RNA, covering the TCR beta CDR3 region. First-round RT-PCR relied on HTBI primers, and a second-round multiplex PCR came next. TCRdb redid the calling of the multiplex PCR reads with MiXCR, one entry per CDR3 protein. The sample lists under 350,000 distinct CDR3 sequences, roughly a sixth seen once, with 9% to 15% in the top ten. The length of the CDR3 is 15 residues. The V gene's germline CDR1 is SGHRS and CDR2 YFSETQ. The V gene lost 0 bases and the J gene lost 0 bases, with 8 bases spanning the gap.

This receptor was identified in an adult man with Graves' ophthalmopathy. The sample was peripheral blood. The rearrangement uses TRBV5-1 and TRBJ2-3, with a possible D match to TRBD1 (5 bases). The CDR3 region is CASSLEAGSTDTQYF. DNA for the CDR3: TGCGCCAGCAGCTTGGAGGCAGGGAGCACAGATACGCAGTATTTT.